This note documents a single TCR beta chain sequence. Antigen specificity is unknown. The data belong to a study of T-cell reconstitution after alpha-beta-depleted transplantation in children. Study outcomes and limitations: It was newly produced T cells that mostly accounted for T-cell counts and diversity one year after transplant. Recipient T cells and thymic progenitors that survived were the source of the high TCRbeta diversity seen at day 60 in some patients. Approximately two months post-transplant, alpha-beta T cells reportedly originated from several hundred expanded graft clones.

Unique molecular identifiers were used to barcode this TCRbeta library. TCRdb re-analysed the PCR reads in MiXCR, keeping a single row per CDR3 protein. Counted here are 750,000 to 950,000 distinct CDR3 sequences, under 20% occurring once; the ten biggest clones make up roughly 5%. Trimming cost V 4 bases and J 0 bases; bases outside gene matches: 9. Germline assignment: CDR1 SGHRS and CDR2 YFSETQ. The CDR3 sequence is 17 residues long. This sequence originates from a male patient younger than 18 who had a stem cell transplant for acute lymphoblastic leukemia, so the T cells may come from the graft donor. This material consisted of PBMCs, mostly from graft donor cells, taken 360 days after TCRalphabeta/CD19-depleted stem cell transplant. The chain joins TRBV5-1 to TRBJ2-7, with 11 nucleotides matching TRBD2. CDR3 in amino acids: CASSKSGLADSSYEQYF. The CDR3 nucleotides read TGCGCCAGCAGCAAATCGGGACTAGCGGACAGCTCCTACGAGCAGTACTTC.